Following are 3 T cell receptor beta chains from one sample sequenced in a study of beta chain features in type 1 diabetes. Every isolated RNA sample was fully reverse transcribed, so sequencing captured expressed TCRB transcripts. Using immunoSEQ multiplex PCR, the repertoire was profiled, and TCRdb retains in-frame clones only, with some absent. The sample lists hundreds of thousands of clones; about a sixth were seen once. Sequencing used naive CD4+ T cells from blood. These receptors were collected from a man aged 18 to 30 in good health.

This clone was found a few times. CDR3 sequence: CASRAGKQAQETQYF. For the CDR3, the DNA is TGTGCCAGCAGGGCTGGGAAGCAGGCCCAAGAGACCCAGTACTTC. The chain carries TRBV2 and TRBJ2-5; D not resolved. V lost 6 bases and J 1 base, leaving 15 bases between the germline ends. This CDR3 contains 15 residues. CDR1 and CDR2 from the germline V gene are SNHLY and FYNNEI.

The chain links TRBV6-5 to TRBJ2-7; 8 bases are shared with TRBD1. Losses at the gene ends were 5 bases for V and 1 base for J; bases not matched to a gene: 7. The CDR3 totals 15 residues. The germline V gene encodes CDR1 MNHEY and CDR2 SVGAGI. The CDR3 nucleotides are TGTGCCAGCAGTGGAACAGGGGGGTGGTCCTACGAGCAGTACTTC. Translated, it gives CASSGTGGWSYEQYF.

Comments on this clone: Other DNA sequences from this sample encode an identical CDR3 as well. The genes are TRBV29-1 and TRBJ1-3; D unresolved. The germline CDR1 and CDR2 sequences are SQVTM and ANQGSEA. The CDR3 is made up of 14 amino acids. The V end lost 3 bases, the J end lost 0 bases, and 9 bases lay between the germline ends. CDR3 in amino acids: CSVESGFSGNTIYF. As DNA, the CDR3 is TGCAGCGTTGAGTCAGGTTTCTCTGGAAACACCATATATTTT.